This T cell receptor (beta chain) came from a study of blood T cell repertoires in COVID-19. Germline V CDR1 and CDR2: LGHNT, FRNRAP. V shed 6 bases and J 5 bases; nucleotides not matched to a gene: 8. The CDR3 runs to 14 residues. In the original processing: By means of reference gene primer amplification, nucleated cell counts were estimated. Profiling relied on immunoSEQ multiplex PCR, and the TCRdb table lists in-frame clones only, not all of them. The V and J calls and clone size were taken over from that table, and D and trimming were inferred from the DNA. Counted here are under 95,000 clones, about nine tenths occurring once; the ten biggest clones make up 4.5% to 6%.

This TCR derives from an elderly woman with acute or convalescent COVID-19. The rearrangement uses TRBV12-5 and TRBJ1-2; TRBD1 matches at 8 bases. Sequencing was done on a sample of peripheral blood. CDR3 sequence reads: CASGLNQGAYGYTF. CDR3 DNA sequence: TGTGCTAGTGGACTCAACCAGGGGGCTTATGGCTACACCTTC.